Following are 9 T cell receptor beta chains from one sample sequenced in a study of T-cell reconstitution after alpha-beta-depleted transplantation in children. TCRbeta library construction was performed incorporating unique molecular identifiers. Each CDR3 protein gets one entry after TCRdb re-called the PCR reads with MiXCR. The sample holds 45,000 to 55,000 distinct CDR3 sequences, about 9% seen once. Sequencing was performed on PBMCs, mostly from graft donor cells, taken 60 days after TCRalphabeta/CD19-depleted stem cell transplant. The receptors derive from a male patient aged 2 to 10 who had a stem cell transplant for chronic granulomatous disease, so the T cells may come from the graft donor.

This clonotype was seen ten or more times. V and J are TRBV6-5 and TRBJ2-7; D may be TRBD1 or TRBD2 (5 bases each). Germline V gives CDR1 MNHEY, CDR2 SVGAGI. This CDR3 is built from 12 residues. V was clipped by 8 bases and J by 2 bases, with 10 bases between them. The CDR3 nucleotides read TGTGCCAGCGGGGGTCTAACCTACGAGCAGTACTTC. It yields the protein CASGGLTYEQYF.

The table lists this clonotype with many counts. The chain employs TRBV7-2 and TRBJ2-3; D is unclear. With 2 bases removed from V and 6 bases from J, the gap between germline ends came to 6 bases. CDR1 SGHTA and CDR2 FQGNSA come from the germline V gene. This CDR3 has 12 amino acids. CDR3 protein: CASSLTGDTQYF. The CDR3 nucleotides are TGTGCCAGCAGCTTAACCGGTGATACGCAGTATTTT.

This clonotype rates as medium-sized. The genes are TRBV29-1 and TRBJ2-1; D is unresolved. CDR1 and CDR2 (germline): SQVTM, ANQGSEA. The CDR3 sequence is 11 residues long. V dropped 3 bases and J dropped 6 bases, with 6 bases sitting between them. For the CDR3, the DNA is TGCAGCGTTGATTCTGTCAATGAGCAGTTCTTC. Protein product: CSVDSVNEQFF.

This clonotype was observed at least ten times. This sequence joins TRBV6-1 and TRBJ1-6; TRBD1 matches at 11 bases. This CDR3 has 17 residues. The junction had 5 bases not matched to a gene; V was cut back by 6 bases and J by 1 base. CDR1 is MNHNS, CDR2 SASEGT, per germline. CDR3 residues: CASSFGTGGSYNSPLHF. The CDR3 DNA is TGTGCCAGCAGCTTTGGGACAGGGGGATCCTATAATTCACCCCTCCACTTT.

This clonotype was counted at least ten times. V usage is TRBV14 and J usage is TRBJ1-2; 9 positions agree with TRBD1. V was pared by 4 bases and J by 4 bases, with 7 bases of the junction left unmatched. This CDR3 spans 15 amino acids. Germline lookup yields CDR1 SGHDN and CDR2 FVKESK. CDR3 nucleotides: TGTGCCAGCAGCCGCGGGACAGGGAGATCCTATGGCTACACCTTC. This gives the protein CASSRGTGRSYGYTF.

This clonotype was detected ten times or more. This chain links TRBV20-1 with TRBJ2-1; D perhaps matches TRBD2 (5 bases). Trimming took off 5 bases at V and 7 bases at J, with 12 bases between the two ends. This CDR3 contains 12 residues. Germline CDR1 is DFQATT and CDR2 is SNEGSKA (reference sequence). The CDR3: CSASSRENEQFF. CDR3 in DNA: TGCAGTGCTTCCTCGAGGGAGAATGAGCAGTTCTTC.

At least ten counts were recorded for this clonotype. The rearrangement joins TRBV12-3 or TRBV12-4 to TRBJ1-2, with no clear D. There are 13 residues in the CDR3. V lost 6 bases and J 3 bases, leaving 11 bases between the germline ends. DNA of the CDR3: TGTGCCAGCAGCCCGACCATTCACTATGGCTACACCTTC. Translated: CASSPTIHYGYTF.

On this clonotype itself: A much larger clone is a single base away; this may be a read error. This chain connects TRBV3-1 to TRBJ2-7, with unresolved D. The CDR3 has 15 amino acids. In germline, CDR1 is LGHDT, CDR2 YNNKEL (reference sequence). The CDR3 DNA follows: TGTGCCTGCAGCCAAGATGGGGTTCCTCCCTACGAGCAGTACTTC. It codes for CACSQDGVPPYEQYF.

At least ten counts were recorded for this clonotype. This chain uses TRBV12-3 or TRBV12-4 with TRBJ2-7, with 10 bases aligning to TRBD2. The CDR3 covers 13 residues. The V and J ends lost 10 bases and 0 bases, in that order; junction bases with no gene match: 3. The CDR3 spells CATTSGTSYEQYF. The CDR3 nucleotides are TGTGCCACAACTAGCGGGACCTCCTACGAGCAGTACTTC.